The 3 T cell receptor beta chains below come from one sample, sequenced in a study of OX40 agonist ivuxolimab in advanced cancers. Produced via immunoSEQ multiplex PCR; TCRdb's table is partial and in-frame only. The sample shows around 98,000 clones, around 88% of them seen only once. The sample here was CD4+ or CD8+ T cells sorted from blood, taken in a trial of the OX40 agonist ivuxolimab. Source of these receptors: an adult with an advanced solid tumor such as melanoma, head and neck, liver or kidney cancer.

This clone was observed once. This chain joins TRBV7-9 and TRBJ2-1, with TRBD2 matching 8 bases. Germline lookup yields CDR1 SEHNR and CDR2 FQNEAQ (reference sequence). The CDR3 is 15 amino acids. V shed 5 bases, J shed 0 bases, and the junction held 3 bases outside the gene matches. CDR3 sequence reads: CASSPGGLSYNEQFF. The CDR3 bases are TGTGCCAGCAGCCCGGGGGGGCTCTCCTACAATGAGCAGTTCTTC. The whole variable domain, remainder taken from reference TRBV7-9 and TRBJ2-1, is DTGVSQNPRHKITKRGQNVTFRCDPISEHNRLYWYRQTLGQGPEFLTYFQNEAQLEKSRLLSDRFSAERPKGSFSTLEIQRTEQGDSAMYLCASSPGGLSYNEQFFGPGTRLTVL.

The V call is TRBV12-5, the J call TRBJ1-1; D perhaps matches TRBD1 (5 bases). This CDR3 comprises 15 residues. With 6 bases removed from V and 0 bases from J, the gap between germline ends came to 14 bases. CDR1 and CDR2 from the germline V gene are LGHNT and FRNRAP. CDR3 sequence: CASGPSGGLNTEAFF. CDR3 DNA sequence: TGTGCTAGTGGGCCATCGGGGGGGTTGAACACTGAAGCTTTCTTT.

This chain uses TRBV5-1 with TRBJ2-7, with TRBD1 as a possible D gene (5 bases). Per germline, CDR1 SGHRS and CDR2 YFSETQ. The CDR3 loop spans 14 amino acids. Between the trimmed V and J ends, which lost 0 bases and 7 bases, there was a span of 14 bases. CDR3 loop: CASSLEPGPWEQYF. DNA of the CDR3: TGCGCCAGCAGCTTGGAACCAGGGCCCTGGGAGCAGTACTTC. The whole variable domain, remainder taken from reference TRBV5-1 and TRBJ2-7, is KAGVTQTPRYLIKTRGQQVTLSCSPISGHRSVSWYQQTPGQGLQFLFEYFSETQRNKGNFPGRFSGRQFSNSRSEMNVSTLELGDSALYLCASSLEPGPWEQYFGPGTRLTVT.